This is a list of T cell receptor beta chains from one sample in a study of technical replicates of blood from a handful of donors. TCRdb's copy holds only in-frame clones and misses some; the assay was immunoSEQ multiplex PCR. The top ten hold roughly 0.21% of the sample, which has 100,000 or so clones, just over 95% seen once. The sequencing input was T cells isolated from PBMCs. The source is a human donor in good health. Each CDR3 is given with its conserved first and last residue. D genes are given only for firm matches. The size entry is marked missing in some rows and otherwise reads once, few, many or a size class.

D gene: TRBD1
clone size: .
J gene: TRBJ1-1
V gene: TRBV13
CDR3 protein: CASSRDREFMVRGNTEAFF
CDR3 DNA: TGTGCCAGCAGTCGGGACAGGGAATTCATGGTTCGCGGGAACACTGAAGCTTTCTTT

D gene: TRBD1
clone size: .
J gene: TRBJ2-7
V gene: TRBV29-1
CDR3 protein: CSVEDRGTGTYEQYF
CDR3 DNA: TGCAGCGTTGAAGATAGAGGGACAGGGACCTACGAGCAGTACTTC

D gene: TRBD2
clone size: .
J gene: TRBJ2-7
V gene: TRBV27
CDR3 protein: CASSPAGVREQYF
CDR3 DNA: TGTGCCAGCAGTCCCGCGGGGGTTCGCGAGCAGTACTTC

D gene: .
clone size: .
J gene: TRBJ1-6
V gene: TRBV12-5
CDR3 protein: CASGLTLAGAAPPKDSPLHF
CDR3 DNA: TGTGCTAGTGGTTTGACACTCGCAGGGGCCGCCCCACCCAAGGATTCACCCCTCCACTTT

D gene: TRBD1
clone size: .
J gene: TRBJ2-2
V gene: TRBV29-1
CDR3 protein: CSGGQGANTGELFF
CDR3 DNA: TGCAGCGGGGGACAGGGGGCGAACACCGGGGAGCTGTTTTTT

D gene: TRBD1
clone size: .
J gene: TRBJ2-1
V gene: TRBV5-1
CDR3 protein: CASSLVKFFGDRGVDEQFF
CDR3 DNA: TGCGCCAGCAGCTTGGTAAAATTTTTCGGGGACAGGGGTGTCGATGAGCAGTTCTTC

D gene: .
clone size: .
J gene: TRBJ1-5
V gene: TRBV2
CDR3 protein: CASSEDLNQPQHF
CDR3 DNA: TGTGCCAGCAGTGAAGACCTAAATCAGCCCCAGCATTTT

D gene: .
clone size: .
J gene: TRBJ1-1
V gene: TRBV30
CDR3 protein: CAWSEAGNTEAFF
CDR3 DNA: TGTGCCTGGAGTGAGGCAGGGAACACTGAAGCTTTCTTT

D gene: TRBD1
clone size: once
J gene: TRBJ2-7
V gene: TRBV4-1
CDR3 protein: CASSQETGEPYEQYF
CDR3 DNA: TGCGCCAGCAGCCAGGAGACAGGGGAGCCCTACGAGCAGTACTTC

D gene: .
clone size: .
J gene: TRBJ2-1
V gene: TRBV30
CDR3 protein: CAWSSQSSYNEQFF
CDR3 DNA: TGTGCCTGGAGTAGTCAGTCCTCCTACAATGAGCAGTTCTTC

D gene: .
clone size: .
J gene: TRBJ2-1
V gene: TRBV28
CDR3 protein: CASNEAVYNEQFF
CDR3 DNA: TGTGCCAGCAATGAGGCCGTTTACAATGAGCAGTTCTTC

D gene: TRBD1
clone size: .
J gene: TRBJ1-3
V gene: TRBV15
CDR3 protein: CATSPDRAGNTIYF
CDR3 DNA: TGTGCCACCAGCCCGGACAGGGCTGGAAACACCATATATTTT

D gene: TRBD2
clone size: .
J gene: TRBJ2-4
V gene: TRBV29-1
CDR3 protein: CSVATSGRGGVAKNIQYF
CDR3 DNA: TGCAGCGTGGCGACTAGCGGGAGGGGAGGGGTAGCCAAAAACATTCAGTACTTC

D gene: .
clone size: .
J gene: TRBJ1-2
V gene: TRBV18
CDR3 protein: CASSPGLYGYTF
CDR3 DNA: TGTGCCAGCTCACCAGGCCTCTATGGCTACACCTTC

D gene: TRBD1
clone size: .
J gene: TRBJ2-7
V gene: TRBV5-5
CDR3 protein: CASSFRDRVPYEQYF
CDR3 DNA: TGTGCCAGCAGCTTCCGAGACAGGGTCCCCTACGAGCAGTACTTC

D gene: TRBD1
clone size: .
J gene: TRBJ2-6
V gene: TRBV19
CDR3 protein: CASIQPGTGGLFGANVLTF
CDR3 DNA: TGTGCCAGTATTCAGCCCGGGACAGGGGGTCTTTTTGGGGCCAACGTCCTGACTTTC

D gene: .
clone size: once
J gene: TRBJ2-5
V gene: TRBV5-1
CDR3 protein: CASSLGGQYQETQYF
CDR3 DNA: TGCGCCAGCAGCTTGGGCGGACAGTACCAAGAGACCCAGTACTTC

D gene: TRBD1
clone size: .
J gene: TRBJ1-4
V gene: TRBV19
CDR3 protein: CASSMVGTGSNEKLFF
CDR3 DNA: TGTGCCAGTAGTATGGTAGGGACAGGGTCGAATGAAAAACTGTTTTTT

D gene: TRBD1
clone size: .
J gene: TRBJ1-1
V gene: TRBV12-5
CDR3 protein: CASGLARTGGGWTEAFF
CDR3 DNA: TGTGCTAGTGGTTTGGCTCGGACAGGGGGCGGTTGGACTGAAGCTTTCTTT

D gene: TRBD2
clone size: .
J gene: TRBJ2-2
V gene: TRBV6-6
CDR3 protein: CASSYGVAGGPWLFF
CDR3 DNA: TGTGCCAGCAGTTACGGGGTAGCGGGGGGGCCGTGGCTGTTTTTT

D gene: TRBD1
clone size: .
J gene: TRBJ1-2
V gene: TRBV27
CDR3 protein: CASSQQGLGTNYGYTF
CDR3 DNA: TGTGCCAGCAGTCAACAGGGGTTGGGGACTAACTATGGCTACACCTTC

D gene: .
clone size: .
J gene: TRBJ2-3
V gene: TRBV11-2
CDR3 protein: CASSQWGGTDTQYF
CDR3 DNA: TGTGCCAGCAGCCAGTGGGGGGGCACAGATACGCAGTATTTT

D gene: .
clone size: .
J gene: TRBJ1-2
V gene: TRBV7-9
CDR3 protein: CASSQDSGLYGYTF
CDR3 DNA: TGTGCCAGCAGCCAGGACAGTGGGTTATATGGCTACACCTTC

D gene: TRBD1
clone size: .
J gene: TRBJ1-1
V gene: TRBV7-9
CDR3 protein: CASSLTGGYTEAFF
CDR3 DNA: TGTGCCAGCAGCTTAACAGGGGGATATACTGAAGCTTTCTTT

D gene: TRBD1
clone size: once
J gene: TRBJ2-2
V gene: TRBV6-1
CDR3 protein: CASSGTGENTGELFF
CDR3 DNA: TGTGCCAGCAGTGGAACAGGGGAAAACACCGGGGAGCTGTTTTTT

D gene: .
clone size: .
J gene: TRBJ2-3
V gene: TRBV7-9
CDR3 protein: CASSLIPWWESGDTQYF
CDR3 DNA: TGTGCCAGCAGCTTAATCCCATGGTGGGAGAGTGGAGATACGCAGTATTTT

D gene: .
clone size: .
J gene: TRBJ2-7
V gene: TRBV6-5
CDR3 protein: CASTNGGTLITEQYF
CDR3 DNA: TGTGCCAGCACTAATGGGGGGACCCTGATTACCGAGCAGTACTTC

D gene: .
clone size: .
J gene: TRBJ1-3
V gene: TRBV11-2
CDR3 protein: CASSLDAGGGVPGNTIYF
CDR3 DNA: TGTGCCAGCAGCTTAGATGCGGGGGGCGGAGTACCTGGAAACACCATATATTTT

D gene: .
clone size: .
J gene: TRBJ1-1
V gene: TRBV28
CDR3 protein: CASSRRTEAFF
CDR3 DNA: TGTGCCAGCAGTCGCAGGACTGAGGCTTTCTTT

D gene: TRBD2
clone size: .
J gene: TRBJ2-7
V gene: TRBV18
CDR3 protein: CASSPGLGIYEQYF
CDR3 DNA: TGTGCCAGCTCTCCCGGACTAGGGATCTACGAGCAGTACTTC

D gene: .
clone size: .
J gene: TRBJ2-2
V gene: TRBV5-4
CDR3 protein: CASNPNTGELFF
CDR3 DNA: TGTGCCAGCAATCCAAACACCGGGGAGCTGTTTTTT

D gene: .
clone size: .
J gene: TRBJ1-1
V gene: TRBV19
CDR3 protein: CASSIVYSPTEAFF
CDR3 DNA: TGTGCCAGTAGTATAGTGTACAGCCCCACTGAAGCTTTCTTT

D gene: .
clone size: .
J gene: TRBJ2-7
V gene: TRBV7-8
CDR3 protein: CASRNFGSLPYEQYF
CDR3 DNA: TGTGCCAGCAGAAACTTCGGGTCTTTACCCTACGAGCAGTACTTC

D gene: TRBD1
clone size: .
J gene: TRBJ2-1
V gene: TRBV4-2
CDR3 protein: CASSQLLDRAANEQFF
CDR3 DNA: TGTGCCAGCAGCCAGCTCCTCGACAGGGCGGCCAATGAGCAGTTCTTC

D gene: TRBD1
clone size: .
J gene: TRBJ1-5
V gene: TRBV18
CDR3 protein: CASSPPGQGSNQPQHF
CDR3 DNA: TGTGCCAGCTCACCACCGGGACAGGGTAGCAATCAGCCCCAGCATTTT

D gene: .
clone size: .
J gene: TRBJ2-7
V gene: TRBV15
CDR3 protein: CATSRAEFRAEQYF
CDR3 DNA: TGTGCCACCAGCAGAGCGGAGTTCAGGGCGGAGCAGTACTTC

D gene: TRBD2
clone size: few
J gene: TRBJ2-5
V gene: TRBV4-2
CDR3 protein: CASSQVTSGGPLGETQYF
CDR3 DNA: TGTGCCAGCAGCCAAGTGACTAGCGGGGGCCCCCTCGGAGAGACCCAGTACTTC

D gene: .
clone size: .
J gene: TRBJ2-1
V gene: TRBV28
CDR3 protein: CASSLGQGGNEQFF
CDR3 DNA: TGTGCCAGCAGTTTAGGCCAGGGAGGAAATGAGCAGTTCTTC

D gene: TRBD2
clone size: .
J gene: TRBJ2-1
V gene: TRBV29-1
CDR3 protein: CSVAGLAGGRGPYNEQFF
CDR3 DNA: TGCAGCGTTGCTGGACTAGCGGGAGGGCGTGGTCCCTACAATGAGCAGTTCTTC

D gene: .
clone size: .
J gene: TRBJ2-1
V gene: TRBV9
CDR3 protein: CASSVSLGNRYNEQFF
CDR3 DNA: TGTGCCAGCAGCGTGTCCCTAGGTAACCGCTACAATGAGCAGTTCTTC

D gene: TRBD1
clone size: .
J gene: TRBJ2-7
V gene: TRBV4-1
CDR3 protein: CASSQDSDRGNYEQYF
CDR3 DNA: TGCGCCAGCAGCCAAGATTCGGACAGGGGAAACTACGAGCAGTACTTC

D gene: TRBD2
clone size: .
J gene: TRBJ2-1
V gene: TRBV10-3
CDR3 protein: CAIRDLAGSSYNEQFF
CDR3 DNA: TGTGCCATCAGGGATTTAGCGGGAAGCTCCTACAATGAGCAGTTCTTC

D gene: TRBD1
clone size: .
J gene: TRBJ2-7
V gene: TRBV5-4
CDR3 protein: CASSVGQGADYEQYF
CDR3 DNA: TGTGCCAGCAGCGTGGGACAGGGGGCAGACTACGAGCAGTACTTC

D gene: TRBD2
clone size: .
J gene: TRBJ2-7
V gene: TRBV15
CDR3 protein: CATSREGLALEQYF
CDR3 DNA: TGTGCCACCAGCAGAGAGGGACTAGCGCTCGAGCAGTACTTC

D gene: TRBD1
clone size: .
J gene: TRBJ2-7
V gene: TRBV23-1
CDR3 protein: CASSQLGDRDRGYEQYF
CDR3 DNA: TGCGCCAGCAGTCAATTAGGAGACCGGGACAGGGGCTACGAGCAGTACTTC

D gene: TRBD2
clone size: .
J gene: TRBJ2-7
V gene: TRBV28
CDR3 protein: CASRSPLAGVNYF
CDR3 DNA: TGTGCCAGCAGGTCCCCCTTAGCGGGAGTGAACTACTTC

D gene: .
clone size: .
J gene: TRBJ1-2
V gene: TRBV29-1
CDR3 protein: CSVKQGGDANGYTF
CDR3 DNA: TGCAGCGTTAAACAGGGAGGGGATGCAAATGGCTACACCTTC

D gene: .
clone size: once
J gene: TRBJ2-3
V gene: TRBV6-4
CDR3 protein: CASSDSSQAFTDTQYF
CDR3 DNA: TGTGCCAGCAGTGACTCGAGTCAGGCCTTCACAGATACGCAGTATTTT

D gene: .
clone size: once
J gene: TRBJ1-4
V gene: TRBV1
CDR3 protein: CTSSQMGAPLNEKLFF
CDR3 DNA: TGCACCAGCAGCCAAATGGGGGCGCCGCTAAATGAAAAACTGTTTTTT

D gene: .
clone size: .
J gene: TRBJ1-1
V gene: TRBV11-2
CDR3 protein: CASSLDGRVGAFF
CDR3 DNA: TGTGCCAGCAGCTTAGATGGCAGGGTGGGCGCTTTCTTT